This T cell receptor beta chain was captured by sequencing in a study of T cells in Graves' hyperthyroidism and ophthalmopathy. Whole-study context: Initial diagnosis, before any treatment, was when peripheral blood was collected. Study-wide results and caveats: Onset of ophthalmopathy came a median 6.5 months after the model predicted it. Expanded thyroid clonotypes (above 0.001) were mostly also found in blood.

RNA transcripts were the template for amplifying TCR beta CDR3 regions. The HTBI primer set was used in a first-round RT-PCR of the TCR CDR3. In TCRdb, the multiplex PCR reads were re-called with MiXCR into one record per CDR3 protein. Of about 410,000 distinct CDR3 sequences in the sample, roughly 15% were seen once. Patients having uncontrolled infection, another autoimmune disease, pregnancy or lactation were not included. This clonotype has at least ten counts. Its target is not known. CDR3 length: 13 residues. CDR1 and CDR2 (germline): MDHEN, SYDVKM. Trimming removed 7 bases at V and 4 bases at J, with 14 bases between.

The chain couples TRBV28 to TRBJ2-7; D not resolved. This TCR came from a woman aged 25 to 39 with Graves' ophthalmopathy. The specimen was blood. CDR3 sequence reads: CASTPSTRYEQYF. In DNA form, the CDR3 reads TGTGCCAGCACCCCCTCCACGAGGTACGAGCAGTACTTC. The entire variable domain, with the rest obtained from reference TRBV28 and TRBJ2-7, is as follows: DVKVTQSSRYLVKRTGEKVFLECVQDMDHENMFWYRQDPGLGLRLIYFSYDVKMKEKGDIPEGYSVSREKKERFSLILESASTNQTSMYLCASTPSTRYEQYFGPGTRLTVT.